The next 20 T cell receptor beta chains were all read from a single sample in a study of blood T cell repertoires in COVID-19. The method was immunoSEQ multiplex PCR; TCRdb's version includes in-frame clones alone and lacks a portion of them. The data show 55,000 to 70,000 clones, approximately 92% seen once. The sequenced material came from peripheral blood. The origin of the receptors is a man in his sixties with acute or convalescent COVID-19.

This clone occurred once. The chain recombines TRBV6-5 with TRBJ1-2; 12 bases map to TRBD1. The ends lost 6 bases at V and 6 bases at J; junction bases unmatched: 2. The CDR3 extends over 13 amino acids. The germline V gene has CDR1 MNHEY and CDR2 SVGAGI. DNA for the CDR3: TGTGCCAGCAGGCGGGACAGGGGGCATGGCTACACCTTC. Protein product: CASRRDRGHGYTF.

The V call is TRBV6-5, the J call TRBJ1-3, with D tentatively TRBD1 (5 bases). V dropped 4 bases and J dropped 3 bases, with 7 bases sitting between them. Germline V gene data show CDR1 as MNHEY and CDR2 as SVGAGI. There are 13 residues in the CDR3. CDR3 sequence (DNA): TGTGCCAGCAGTTTCAGGGATGGAAACACCATATATTTT. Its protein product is CASSFRDGNTIYF.

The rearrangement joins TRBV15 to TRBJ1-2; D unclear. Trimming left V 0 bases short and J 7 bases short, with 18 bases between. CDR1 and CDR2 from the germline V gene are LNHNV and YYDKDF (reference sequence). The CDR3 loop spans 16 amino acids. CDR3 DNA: TGTGCCACCAGCAGAGATTTTGTGGTCCGGAGCGGTGGCTACACCTTC. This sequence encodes CATSRDFVVRSGGYTF. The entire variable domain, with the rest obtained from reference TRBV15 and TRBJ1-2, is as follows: DAMVIQNPRYQVTQFGKPVTLSCSQTLNHNVMYWYQQKSSQAPKLLFHYYDKDFNNEADTPDNFQSRRPNTSFCFLDIRSPGLGDTAMYLCATSRDFVVRSGGYTFGSGTRLTVV.

DNA for the CDR3: TGCGCCAGCAGCTCCCCGGGGACAGTGGACTATGGCTACACCTTC. Translation: CASSSPGTVDYGYTF. The V call is TRBV4-3, the J call TRBJ1-2; 7 nucleotides agree with TRBD1. The CDR3 extends over 15 amino acids. V shed 5 bases, J shed 3 bases, and the junction held 9 bases outside the gene matches. Germline V gene lookup returns CDR1 LGHNA and CDR2 YSLEER.

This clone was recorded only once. CDR3 protein: CASSVEARGETQYF. As DNA, the CDR3 is TGTGCCAGCAGCGTAGAGGCGCGCGGGGAGACCCAGTACTTC. The J gene is TRBJ2-5, the V gene TRBV9; TRBD2 is a possible D gene (5 bases). Trimming took off 0 bases at V and 5 bases at J, with 11 bases between the two ends. CDR1 and CDR2 from the germline V gene are SGDLS and YYNGEE. The CDR3 loop spans 14 amino acids.

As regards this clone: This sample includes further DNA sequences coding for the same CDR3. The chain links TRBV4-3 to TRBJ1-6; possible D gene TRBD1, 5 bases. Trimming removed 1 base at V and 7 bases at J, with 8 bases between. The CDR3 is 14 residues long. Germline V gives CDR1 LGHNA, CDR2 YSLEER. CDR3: CASSQGDRNSPLHF. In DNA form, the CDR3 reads TGCGCCAGCAGCCAAGGAGACAGAAATTCACCCCTCCACTTT.

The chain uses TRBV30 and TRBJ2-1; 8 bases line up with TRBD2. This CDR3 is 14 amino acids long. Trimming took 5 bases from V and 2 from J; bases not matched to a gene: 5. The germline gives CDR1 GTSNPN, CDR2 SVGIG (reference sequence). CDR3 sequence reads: CAWEAGGPYNEQFF. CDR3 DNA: TGTGCCTGGGAGGCGGGAGGTCCCTACAATGAGCAGTTCTTC. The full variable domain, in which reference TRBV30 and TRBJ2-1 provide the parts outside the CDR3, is SQTIHQWPATLVQPVGSPLSLECTVEGTSNPNLYWYRQAAGRGLQLLFYSVGIGQISSEVPQNLSASRPQDRQFILSSKKLLLSDSGFYLCAWEAGGPYNEQFFGPGTRLTVL.

CDR3 nucleotide sequence: TGTGCCAGCAGCCCGGACAGGGGGTATACAGATACGCAGTATTTT. It translates to CASSPDRGYTDTQYF. The rearrangement links TRBV7-2 to TRBJ2-3; 10 nucleotides agree with TRBD1. The CDR3 consists of 15 residues. J was trimmed by 3 bases and V by 5 bases; bases with no gene match: 5. Germline V gene data show CDR1 as SGHTA and CDR2 as FQGNSA.

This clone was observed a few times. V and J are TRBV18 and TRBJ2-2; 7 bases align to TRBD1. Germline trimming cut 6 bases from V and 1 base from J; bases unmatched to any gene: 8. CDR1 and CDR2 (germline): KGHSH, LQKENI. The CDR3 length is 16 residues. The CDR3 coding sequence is TGTGCCAGCTCTCCGGGACAGCTAATGAACACCGGGGAGCTGTTTTTT. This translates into CASSPGQLMNTGELFF.

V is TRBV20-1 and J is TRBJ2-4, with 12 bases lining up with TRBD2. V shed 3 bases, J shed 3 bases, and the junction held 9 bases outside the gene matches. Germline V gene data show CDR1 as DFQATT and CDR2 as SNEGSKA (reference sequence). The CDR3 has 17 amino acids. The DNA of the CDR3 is TGCAGTGCTAGTGCTAGCGGGAGGGCCGTGGACAAAAACATTCAGTACTTC. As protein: CSASASGRAVDKNIQYF.

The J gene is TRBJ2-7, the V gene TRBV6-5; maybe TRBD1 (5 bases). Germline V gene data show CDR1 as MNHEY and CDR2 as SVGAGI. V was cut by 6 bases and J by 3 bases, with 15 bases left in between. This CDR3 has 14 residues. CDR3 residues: CASRNLMDNYEQYF. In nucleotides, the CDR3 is TGTGCCAGCAGAAACCTCATGGACAACTACGAGCAGTACTTC.

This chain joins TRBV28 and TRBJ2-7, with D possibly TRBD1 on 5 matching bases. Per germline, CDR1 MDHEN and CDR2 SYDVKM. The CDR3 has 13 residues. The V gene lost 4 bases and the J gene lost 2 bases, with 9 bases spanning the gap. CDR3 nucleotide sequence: TGTGCCAGCAGTTCCCAAGGGGCCTACGAGCAGTACTTC. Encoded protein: CASSSQGAYEQYF.

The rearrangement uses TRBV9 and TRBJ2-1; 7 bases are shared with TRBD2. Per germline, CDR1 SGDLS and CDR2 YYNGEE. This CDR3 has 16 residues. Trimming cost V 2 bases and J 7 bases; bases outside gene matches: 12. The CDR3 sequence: CASSVMASGRVNEQFF. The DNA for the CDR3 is TGTGCCAGCAGCGTCATGGCTAGCGGTCGGGTAAATGAGCAGTTCTTC.

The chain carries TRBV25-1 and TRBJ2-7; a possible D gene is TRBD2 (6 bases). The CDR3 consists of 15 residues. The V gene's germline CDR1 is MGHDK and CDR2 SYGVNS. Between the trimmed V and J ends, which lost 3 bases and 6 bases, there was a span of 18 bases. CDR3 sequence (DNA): TGTGCCAGCAGTGACTCATGGGGGGAGAACGGCGAGCAGTACTTC. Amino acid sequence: CASSDSWGENGEQYF.

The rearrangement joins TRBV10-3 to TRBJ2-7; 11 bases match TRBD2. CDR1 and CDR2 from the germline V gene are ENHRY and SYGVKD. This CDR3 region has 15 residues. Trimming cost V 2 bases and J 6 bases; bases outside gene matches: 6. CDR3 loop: CAISETSGSFSEQYF. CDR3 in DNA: TGTGCCATCAGTGAGACTAGCGGGAGTTTCAGCGAGCAGTACTTC.

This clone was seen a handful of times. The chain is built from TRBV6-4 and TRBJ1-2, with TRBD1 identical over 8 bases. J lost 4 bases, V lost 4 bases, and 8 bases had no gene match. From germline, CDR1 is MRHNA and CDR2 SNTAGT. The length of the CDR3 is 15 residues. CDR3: CASSAGRGLGYGYTF. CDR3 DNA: TGTGCCAGCAGTGCCGGCAGGGGGCTTGGCTATGGCTACACCTTC.

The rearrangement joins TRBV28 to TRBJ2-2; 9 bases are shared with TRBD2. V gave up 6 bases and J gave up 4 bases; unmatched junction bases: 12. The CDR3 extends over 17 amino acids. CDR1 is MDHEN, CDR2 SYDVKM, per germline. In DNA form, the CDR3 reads TGTGCCAGCAGCCTGGGTGGGATAGCGGGAGTCACCGGGGAGCTGTTTTTT. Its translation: CASSLGGIAGVTGELFF.

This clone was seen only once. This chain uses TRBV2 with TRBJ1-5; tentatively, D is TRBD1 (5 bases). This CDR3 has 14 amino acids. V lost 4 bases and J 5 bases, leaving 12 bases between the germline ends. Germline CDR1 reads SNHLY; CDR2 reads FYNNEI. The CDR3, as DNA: TGTGCCAGCAGTGTATCAACGGGGGATCAGCCCCAGCATTTT. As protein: CASSVSTGDQPQHF.

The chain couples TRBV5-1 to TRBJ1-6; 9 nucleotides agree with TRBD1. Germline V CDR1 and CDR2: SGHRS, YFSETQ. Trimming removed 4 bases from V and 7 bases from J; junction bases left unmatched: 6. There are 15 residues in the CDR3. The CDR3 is CASSTSGQGNSPLHF. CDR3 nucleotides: TGCGCCAGCAGCACGAGCGGACAGGGGAATTCACCCCTCCACTTT.

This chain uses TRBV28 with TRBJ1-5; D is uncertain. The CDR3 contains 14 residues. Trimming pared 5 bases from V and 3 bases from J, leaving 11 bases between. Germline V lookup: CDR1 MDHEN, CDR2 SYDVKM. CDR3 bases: TGTGCCAGCAGTCCGGAACTAACCAATCAGCCCCAGCATTTT. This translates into CASSPELTNQPQHF.